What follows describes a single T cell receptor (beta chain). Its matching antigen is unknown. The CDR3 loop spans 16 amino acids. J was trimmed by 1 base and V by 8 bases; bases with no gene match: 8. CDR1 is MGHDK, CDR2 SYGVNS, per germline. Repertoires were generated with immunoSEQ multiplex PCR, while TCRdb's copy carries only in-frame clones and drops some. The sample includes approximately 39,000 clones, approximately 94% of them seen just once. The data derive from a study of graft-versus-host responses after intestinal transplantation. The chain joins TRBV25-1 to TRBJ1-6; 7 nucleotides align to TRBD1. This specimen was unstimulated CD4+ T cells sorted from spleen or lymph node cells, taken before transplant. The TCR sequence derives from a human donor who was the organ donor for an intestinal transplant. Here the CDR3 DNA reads TGTGCCAGCGGGGGACAGTTTGGGTCCTATAATTCACCCCTCCACTTT. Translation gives CASGGQFGSYNSPLHF.